This TCR beta chain stems from a study of blood T cells in healthy people across ages. Using a J-beta primer mix together with a sample-barcoded 5' primer, a second PCR was run for 7 to 11 cycles. Each cDNA molecule carried a tag from a template-switch adaptor that contained 12 random nucleotides. Every sample gave at least 3 million paired-end reads containing CDR3. TCRdb re-called the 5' RACE reads through MiXCR, storing one row per CDR3 protein. The sample includes about 1 million distinct CDR3 sequences, more than 40% of them seen just once. The study's findings and limits: Getting older went along with TCR beta diversity per million T cells dropping roughly linearly.

Germline V gene data show CDR1 as SGHRS and CDR2 as YFSETQ. This CDR3 contains 18 residues. The V gene lost 1 base and the J gene lost 1 base, with 20 bases spanning the gap. This clonotype appeared a few times. The target antigen is unknown. The specimen sequenced was blood. The TCR was taken from a woman aged 55-70 years in good health. This chain joins TRBV5-1 and TRBJ2-5, with D unclear. CDR3 amino acids: CASSLPSALSDFQETQYF. CDR3 sequence (DNA): TGCGCCAGCAGCTTGCCCAGTGCGTTGTCAGACTTCCAAGAGACCCAGTACTTC.